This T cell receptor (beta chain) stems from a study of cytomegalovirus exposure and HLA in healthy donors. General study results and limits: Listed as cytomegalovirus-associated were 150 or so TCR beta chains.

As regards this clone: No antigen is known for it.

It was with 60 Vbeta and 13 Jbeta primers that the PCR ran. Only in-frame clones appear in the TCRdb table, and some are missing; sequencing was by immunoSEQ multiplex PCR. The table records around 140,000 clones, approximately 80% of them present only once. The CDR3 has 14 residues. V lost 6 bases and J lost 8; bases outside the gene matches: 7. Per germline, CDR1 SGHTA and CDR2 FQGNSA. Sequencing used PBMCs. This TCR came from a male donor in good health and CMV-seropositive. This chain links TRBV7-2 with TRBJ1-4, with 9 positions matching TRBD1. The CDR3 DNA reads as TGTGCCAGCAGTCTGGACAGGGGACGGGAAAAACTGTTTTTT. Its translation: CASSLDRGREKLFF.